This T cell receptor beta chain appears in the sequencing data of a study of T cells in localized non-small cell lung cancer. Here immunoSEQ multiplex PCR was the method, and the copy in TCRdb shows in-frame clones only, minus some. The sample lists some 90,000 clones; 80% to 90% were seen once. Regarding the study as a whole: Patients showing higher blood T cell density tended to see longer overall survival. A single tumor region was sequenced, leaving heterogeneity possible. When the top 100 tumor clones were examined, a median around 58 of them also appeared in the adjacent lung, which was paired and uninvolved.

CDR1 is LNHDA, CDR2 SQIVND, per germline (reference sequence). This CDR3 has 13 amino acids. Germline trimming cut 8 bases from V and 2 bases from J; bases unmatched to any gene: 3. Notes on this clone: Its cognate antigen is unknown.

This chain connects TRBV19 to TRBJ2-3, with 8 bases lining up with TRBD1. This TCR derives from a man aged 40-75 years with stage I squamous cell lung carcinoma. Sample: peripheral blood, taken before any cancer treatment. The CDR3 sequence is CASRDRYTDTQYF. CDR3 nucleotide sequence: TGTGCCAGTCGGGACAGGTACACAGATACGCAGTATTTT.